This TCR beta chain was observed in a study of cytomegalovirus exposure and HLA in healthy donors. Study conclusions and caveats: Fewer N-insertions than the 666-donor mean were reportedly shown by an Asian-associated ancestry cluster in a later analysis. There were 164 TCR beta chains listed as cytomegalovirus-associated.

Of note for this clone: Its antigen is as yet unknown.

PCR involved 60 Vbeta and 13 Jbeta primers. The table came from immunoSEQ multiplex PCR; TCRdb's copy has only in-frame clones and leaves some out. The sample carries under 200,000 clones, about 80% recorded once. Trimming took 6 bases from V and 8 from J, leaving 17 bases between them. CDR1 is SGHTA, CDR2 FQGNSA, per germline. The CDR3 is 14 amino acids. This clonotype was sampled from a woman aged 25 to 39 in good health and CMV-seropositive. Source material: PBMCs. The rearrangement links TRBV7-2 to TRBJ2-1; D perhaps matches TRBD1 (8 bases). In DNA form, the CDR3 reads TGTGCCAGCAGTCGGACAGGGAGGGTCGATGAGCAGTTCTTC. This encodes CASSRTGRVDEQFF.